Listed below are T cell receptor beta chains from one sample, sequenced in a study of blood T cell repertoires in COVID-19. TCRdb's copy holds only in-frame clones and misses some; the assay was immunoSEQ multiplex PCR. The repertoire holds a few hundred thousand clones, with roughly nine tenths as singletons. Sample: peripheral blood. These receptor sequences come from a man between 60 and 75 years old with acute or convalescent COVID-19. The CDR3 runs from the conserved cysteine through the conserved F or W. Each record gives: J gene, clone size, V gene, CDR3 length, D gene, CDR3 DNA, CDR3 protein. The D gene is left open where the match is weak. The size field is filled for only some rows; it gives once, few, many or a size class.

j_gene: TRBJ2-5
abundance: NA
v_gene: TRBV7-2
len: 14
d_gene: NA
CDR3nt: TGTGCCAGCAGCTTGGGACTTCCCGGGGAGACCCAGTACTTC
CDR3aa: CASSLGLPGETQYF

j_gene: TRBJ1-1
abundance: NA
v_gene: TRBV7-2
len: 11
d_gene: NA
CDR3nt: TGTGCCAGCAGCTACAGTGTTGAAGCTTTCTTT
CDR3aa: CASSYSVEAFF

j_gene: TRBJ2-1
abundance: NA
v_gene: TRBV28
len: 15
d_gene: TRBD2
CDR3nt: TGTGCCAGCAGATTTAGCGGGCGTGACCTCAATGAGCAGTTCTTC
CDR3aa: CASRFSGRDLNEQFF

j_gene: TRBJ1-2
abundance: few
v_gene: TRBV10-1
len: 18
d_gene: TRBD1
CDR3nt: TGCGCCAGCACTCCTCCTCTGACAGGGGATCGGTCTCACTATGGCTACACCTTC
CDR3aa: CASTPPLTGDRSHYGYTF

j_gene: TRBJ1-6
abundance: NA
v_gene: TRBV5-5
len: 15
d_gene: TRBD1
CDR3nt: TGTGCCAGCAGCCTCCCGACAGGGGACAATTCACCCCTCCACTTT
CDR3aa: CASSLPTGDNSPLHF

j_gene: TRBJ1-1
abundance: NA
v_gene: TRBV24-1
len: 13
d_gene: NA
CDR3nt: TGTGCCACCAGTGACTCAGGGAAATCTGAAGCTTTCTTT
CDR3aa: CATSDSGKSEAFF

j_gene: TRBJ1-2
abundance: NA
v_gene: TRBV7-2
len: 15
d_gene: NA
CDR3nt: TGTGCCAGCAGCTTACGTGGGGACTTCGATTATGGCTACACCTTC
CDR3aa: CASSLRGDFDYGYTF

j_gene: TRBJ1-2
abundance: NA
v_gene: TRBV27
len: 14
d_gene: TRBD1
CDR3nt: TGTGCCAGCAGGGAGGGGACAGCTAACTATGGCTACACCTTC
CDR3aa: CASREGTANYGYTF

j_gene: TRBJ2-7
abundance: NA
v_gene: TRBV25-1
len: 14
d_gene: TRBD2
CDR3nt: TGTGCCAGCAGTGTCGCTAGCGGCCTCTACGAGCAGTACTTC
CDR3aa: CASSVASGLYEQYF

j_gene: TRBJ1-2
abundance: few
v_gene: TRBV9
len: 13
d_gene: NA
CDR3nt: TGTGCCAGCAGCTCGCCGTCCGGCTATGGCTACACCTTC
CDR3aa: CASSSPSGYGYTF

j_gene: TRBJ2-7
abundance: NA
v_gene: TRBV6-2/TRBV6-3
len: 13
d_gene: NA
CDR3nt: TGTGCCAGCAGCCTCTACGGGGGCTACGAGCAGTACTTC
CDR3aa: CASSLYGGYEQYF

j_gene: TRBJ1-4
abundance: NA
v_gene: TRBV6-5
len: 16
d_gene: NA
CDR3nt: TGTGCCAGCAGTTACTCGGAGGGCTGGGGGACTGAAAAACTGTTTTTT
CDR3aa: CASSYSEGWGTEKLFF

j_gene: TRBJ1-4
abundance: NA
v_gene: TRBV28
len: 15
d_gene: NA
CDR3nt: TGTGCCAGCAGTGCGAGTTTAGCAACTAATGAAAAACTGTTTTTT
CDR3aa: CASSASLATNEKLFF

j_gene: TRBJ2-5
abundance: NA
v_gene: TRBV4-3
len: 17
d_gene: TRBD2
CDR3nt: TGCGCCAGCAGCCAAGAGCGCGCGGGAGGGCCCGCGAAGACCCAGTACTTC
CDR3aa: CASSQERAGGPAKTQYF

j_gene: TRBJ2-3
abundance: NA
v_gene: TRBV7-9
len: 15
d_gene: NA
CDR3nt: TGTGCCAGCAGCCCCCCCAGGATGAGCAAGCATACGCAGTATTTT
CDR3aa: CASSPPRMSKHTQYF

j_gene: TRBJ1-1
abundance: NA
v_gene: TRBV19
len: 17
d_gene: TRBD1
CDR3nt: TGTGCCTGCAAGCGAGAGATGGGACAGGGGGGGACCTCTGAAGCTTTCTTT
CDR3aa: CACKREMGQGGTSEAFF

j_gene: TRBJ2-7
abundance: NA
v_gene: TRBV7-3
len: 14
d_gene: TRBD1
CDR3nt: TGTGCCAGCAGCTTAATGGGACAGGGGAACGAGCAGTACTTC
CDR3aa: CASSLMGQGNEQYF

j_gene: TRBJ2-7
abundance: NA
v_gene: TRBV14
len: 16
d_gene: TRBD2
CDR3nt: TGTGCCAGCAGCCAAGGACGGCTAGCGGGTTCATACGAGCAGTACTTC
CDR3aa: CASSQGRLAGSYEQYF

j_gene: TRBJ2-1
abundance: NA
v_gene: TRBV5-1
len: 15
d_gene: TRBD2
CDR3nt: TGCGCCAGCAGCTTGACTAGCGCTACCTACAATGAGCAGTTCTTC
CDR3aa: CASSLTSATYNEQFF

j_gene: TRBJ2-6
abundance: NA
v_gene: TRBV3-1/TRBV3-2
len: 19
d_gene: TRBD2
CDR3nt: TGTGCCAGCAGCCAAGACACTAGCGGGACGATCTCTGGGGCCAACGTCCTGACTTTC
CDR3aa: CASSQDTSGTISGANVLTF

j_gene: TRBJ1-2
abundance: NA
v_gene: TRBV6-5
len: 15
d_gene: TRBD1
CDR3nt: TGTGCCAGCAGTTCTACTATCGGGACAGAGAAAGGCTACACCTTC
CDR3aa: CASSSTIGTEKGYTF

j_gene: TRBJ1-5
abundance: NA
v_gene: TRBV11-3
len: 14
d_gene: NA
CDR3nt: TGTGCCAGCAGCTTGACAGACAAGCGTCAGCCCCAGCATTTT
CDR3aa: CASSLTDKRQPQHF

j_gene: TRBJ1-5
abundance: NA
v_gene: TRBV7-8
len: 15
d_gene: NA
CDR3nt: TGTGCCAGCAGCCCAACCCAGGGTGGCAATCAGCCCCAGCATTTT
CDR3aa: CASSPTQGGNQPQHF

j_gene: TRBJ2-1
abundance: NA
v_gene: TRBV28
len: 16
d_gene: TRBD2
CDR3nt: TGTGCCAGCAGCCAAACTAGCGGCCCAGGGTACAATGAGCAGTTCTTC
CDR3aa: CASSQTSGPGYNEQFF

j_gene: TRBJ1-4
abundance: once
v_gene: TRBV28
len: 13
d_gene: TRBD1
CDR3nt: TGTGCCAGCATAACAGGGGCGGGAGAAAAACTGTTTTTT
CDR3aa: CASITGAGEKLFF

j_gene: TRBJ2-1
abundance: NA
v_gene: TRBV19
len: 13
d_gene: NA
CDR3nt: TGTGCCAGTAGTATAGATCGTAACAATGAGCAGTTCTTC
CDR3aa: CASSIDRNNEQFF

j_gene: TRBJ2-7
abundance: NA
v_gene: TRBV9
len: 16
d_gene: NA
CDR3nt: TGTGCCAGCAGCCCATCCGGAGGACAGGGAGGGTCCGAGCAGTACTTC
CDR3aa: CASSPSGGQGGSEQYF

j_gene: TRBJ2-7
abundance: NA
v_gene: TRBV18
len: 16
d_gene: TRBD2
CDR3nt: TGTGCCAGCTCATTCCTAGCGGGAGGGCCAAATACGGAGCAGTACTTC
CDR3aa: CASSFLAGGPNTEQYF

j_gene: TRBJ2-3
abundance: NA
v_gene: TRBV4-1
len: 20
d_gene: NA
CDR3nt: TGCGCCAGCAGCCAAGCTTTCGGTTATGGGGGGGCGATTGACGCAGATACGCAGTATTTT
CDR3aa: CASSQAFGYGGAIDADTQYF

j_gene: TRBJ2-7
abundance: NA
v_gene: TRBV5-6
len: 16
d_gene: TRBD1
CDR3nt: TGTGCCAGCAGCTTAATCGGGACAGGGGGGTCCTACGAGCAGTACTTC
CDR3aa: CASSLIGTGGSYEQYF

j_gene: TRBJ2-1
abundance: NA
v_gene: TRBV6-5
len: 15
d_gene: TRBD2
CDR3nt: TGTGCCAGCAGCAGTCTAGCGGGAGTCTTCCATGAGCAGTTCTTC
CDR3aa: CASSSLAGVFHEQFF

j_gene: TRBJ2-5
abundance: NA
v_gene: TRBV4-2
len: 14
d_gene: NA
CDR3nt: TGTGCCAGCAGCCAAGATTTGCGGGTAGAGACCCAGTACTTC
CDR3aa: CASSQDLRVETQYF

j_gene: TRBJ1-1
abundance: NA
v_gene: TRBV12-5
len: 12
d_gene: NA
CDR3nt: TGTGCTAGTGGTCCGCCAGGGGAGAAAGCTTTCTTT
CDR3aa: CASGPPGEKAFF